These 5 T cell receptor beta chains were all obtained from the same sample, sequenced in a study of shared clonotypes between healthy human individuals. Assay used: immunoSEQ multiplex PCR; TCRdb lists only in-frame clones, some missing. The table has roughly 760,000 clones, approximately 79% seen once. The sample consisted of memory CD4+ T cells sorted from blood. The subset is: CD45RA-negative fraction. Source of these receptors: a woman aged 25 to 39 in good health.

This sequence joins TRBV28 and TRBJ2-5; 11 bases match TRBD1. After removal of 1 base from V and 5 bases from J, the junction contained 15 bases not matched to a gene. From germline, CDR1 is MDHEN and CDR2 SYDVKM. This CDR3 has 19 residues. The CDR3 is CASSLSHFVGQGDGETQYF. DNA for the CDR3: TGTGCCAGCAGTTTATCTCATTTTGTGGGACAGGGGGACGGGGAGACCCAGTACTTC.

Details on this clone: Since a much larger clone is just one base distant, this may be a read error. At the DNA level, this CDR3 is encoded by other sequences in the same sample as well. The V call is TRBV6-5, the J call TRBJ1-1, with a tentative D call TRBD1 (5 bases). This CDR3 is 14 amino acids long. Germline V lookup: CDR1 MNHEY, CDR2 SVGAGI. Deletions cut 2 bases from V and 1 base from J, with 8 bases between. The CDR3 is CASSYTGENTEAFF. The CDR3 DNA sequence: TGTGCCAGCAGTTACACGGGGGAGAACACTGAAGCTTTCTTT.

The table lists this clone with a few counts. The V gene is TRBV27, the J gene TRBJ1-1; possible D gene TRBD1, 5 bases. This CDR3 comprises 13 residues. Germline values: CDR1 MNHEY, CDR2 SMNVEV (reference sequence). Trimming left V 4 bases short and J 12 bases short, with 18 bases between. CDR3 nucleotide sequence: TGTGCCAGCAGTTCTTTGTTATGGGGGGGAACTTTCTTT. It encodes CASSSLLWGGTFF.

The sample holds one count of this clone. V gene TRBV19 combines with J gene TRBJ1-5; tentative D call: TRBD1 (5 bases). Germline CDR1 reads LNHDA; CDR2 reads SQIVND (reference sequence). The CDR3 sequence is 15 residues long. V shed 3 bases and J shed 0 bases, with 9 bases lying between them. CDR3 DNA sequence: TGTGCCAGTAGTATGTGGGGGAGTAGCAATCAGCCCCAGCATTTT. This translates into CASSMWGSSNQPQHF.

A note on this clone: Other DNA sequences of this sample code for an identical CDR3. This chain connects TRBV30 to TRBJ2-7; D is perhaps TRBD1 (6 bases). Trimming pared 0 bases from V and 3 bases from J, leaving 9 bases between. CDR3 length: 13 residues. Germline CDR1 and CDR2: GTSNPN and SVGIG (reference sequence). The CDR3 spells CAWSVQGSYEQYF. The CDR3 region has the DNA TGTGCCTGGAGTGTACAGGGCAGCTACGAGCAGTACTTC. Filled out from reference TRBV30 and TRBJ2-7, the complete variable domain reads SQTIHQWPATLVQPVGSPLSLECTVEGTSNPNLYWYRQAAGRGLQLLFYSVGIGQISSEVPQNLSASRPQDRQFILSSKKLLLSDSGFYLCAWSVQGSYEQYFGPGTRLTVT.